This T cell receptor (beta chain) appears in the sequencing data of a study of blood T cell repertoires in COVID-19. CDR1 is LGHDT and CDR2 is YNNKEL in the germline V gene (reference sequence). V shed 5 bases and J shed 1 base, with 11 bases lying between them. CDR3 length: 14 residues. Per the original data handling: Amplification of reference gene primers was used by the study to estimate nucleated cell counts. Assay used: immunoSEQ multiplex PCR; TCRdb lists only in-frame clones, some missing. V and J calls and clone size come straight from that table; D and trimming were deduced from the DNA. The sample lists roughly 80,000 clones, 65% to 85% occurring once. This clone appeared once.

The rearrangement links TRBV3-1 (or the pseudogene TRBV3-2) to TRBJ1-1; tentatively, D is TRBD1 (5 bases). The clonotype was recovered from a woman in her sixties or seventies with acute or convalescent COVID-19. Material: peripheral blood. CDR3 in amino acids: CASSFTDRNTEAFF. The CDR3 DNA follows: TGTGCCAGCAGCTTTACAGACAGGAACACTGAAGCTTTCTTT.